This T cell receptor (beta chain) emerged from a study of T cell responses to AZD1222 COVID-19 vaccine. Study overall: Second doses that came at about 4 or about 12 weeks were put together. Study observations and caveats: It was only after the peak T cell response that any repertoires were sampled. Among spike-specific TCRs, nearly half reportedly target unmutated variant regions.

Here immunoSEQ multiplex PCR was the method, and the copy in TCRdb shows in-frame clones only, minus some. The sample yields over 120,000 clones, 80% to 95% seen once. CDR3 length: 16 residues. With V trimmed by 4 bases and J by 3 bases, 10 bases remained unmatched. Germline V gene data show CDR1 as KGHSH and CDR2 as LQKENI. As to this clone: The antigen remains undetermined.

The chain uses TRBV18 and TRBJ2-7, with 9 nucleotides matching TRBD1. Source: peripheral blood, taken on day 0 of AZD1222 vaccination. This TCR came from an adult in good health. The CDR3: CASSQTGTGNNYEQYF. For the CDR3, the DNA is TGTGCCAGCTCACAGACCGGGACAGGGAACAACTACGAGCAGTACTTC.